This is a list of T cell receptor beta chains from one sample in a study of blood T cell repertoires in COVID-19. Clones were sequenced by immunoSEQ multiplex PCR, and TCRdb holds only the in-frame ones, with some missing. The table shows 40,000 to 60,000 clones, with more than 90% occurring only once. The sample was peripheral blood. These receptor sequences come from a human donor in a cohort sampled during active COVID-19. The CDR3 runs from the conserved cysteine through the conserved F or W. Fields, in order: D gene, V gene, clone size, J gene, CDR3 protein, CDR3 DNA. A D gene is named only where the DNA matches it firmly. Rows give clone size only sometimes, using once, few, many, or a class for an expanded clone.

TRBD1	TRBV10-3	NA	TRBJ2-3	CATTGSTDTQYF	TGTGCCACGACAGGGAGCACAGATACGCAGTATTTT
TRBD2	TRBV2	NA	TRBJ2-5	CASGGGGSSRETQYF	TGTGCCAGCGGTGGAGGCGGGAGTTCCCGGGAGACCCAGTACTTC
NA	TRBV7-6	few	TRBJ1-6	CASSLAANSPLHF	TGTGCCAGCAGCTTAGCAGCTAATTCACCCCTCCACTTT
TRBD2	TRBV9	NA	TRBJ2-1	CASSAPGLTRDEQFF	TGTGCCAGCAGCGCGCCGGGACTAACGAGGGATGAGCAGTTCTTC
NA	TRBV19	NA	TRBJ2-7	CASSPEEGASYEQYF	TGTGCCAGTAGTCCAGAGGAGGGGGCATCCTACGAGCAGTACTTC
NA	TRBV9	NA	TRBJ2-7	CASSPSGTPYEQYF	TGTGCCAGCAGCCCCTCCGGGACACCCTACGAGCAGTACTTC
NA	TRBV2	NA	TRBJ2-2	CASSRQVANTGELFF	TGTGCCAGCAGTCGACAGGTGGCTAACACCGGGGAGCTGTTTTTT
NA	TRBV20-1	NA	TRBJ2-7	CSQGTSYEQYF	TGCAGCCAGGGTACGTCCTACGAGCAGTACTTC
NA	TRBV7-9	NA	TRBJ2-2	CASSSAMTNTGELFF	TGTGCCAGCAGCTCCGCTATGACGAACACCGGGGAGCTGTTTTTT
NA	TRBV6-6	NA	TRBJ2-6	CASSPRPPISAGANVLTF	TGTGCCAGCAGTCCCCGCCCTCCGATTTCGGCTGGGGCCAACGTCCTGACTTTC
NA	TRBV9	NA	TRBJ1-2	CASSVQDRSFLHGYTF	TGTGCCAGCAGCGTCCAGGACAGATCATTTTTGCATGGCTACACCTTC
NA	TRBV5-1	NA	TRBJ2-5	CASSLRTQALRDQETQYF	TGCGCCAGCAGCCTAAGAACACAAGCATTGCGGGACCAAGAGACCCAGTACTTC
NA	TRBV7-9	NA	TRBJ1-4	CASSIQGQSSEKLFF	TGTGCCAGCAGCATACAGGGCCAGTCTTCTGAAAAACTGTTTTTT
TRBD2	TRBV5-6	NA	TRBJ2-1	CASSASGNGGNEQFF	TGTGCCAGCAGCGCAAGCGGGAATGGGGGCAATGAGCAGTTCTTC
TRBD2	TRBV4-1	NA	TRBJ2-5	CASSRRGVAGIQETQYF	TGCGCCAGCAGCCGACGCGGGGTAGCGGGGATCCAAGAGACCCAGTACTTC
TRBD2	TRBV9	NA	TRBJ2-1	CASSVGRVNEQFF	TGTGCCAGCAGCGTGGGGAGGGTGAATGAGCAGTTCTTC
TRBD2	TRBV27	NA	TRBJ2-1	CASSLNGGLAGVNEQFF	TGTGCCAGCAGTTTAAATGGGGGGCTAGCGGGAGTCAATGAGCAGTTCTTC
NA	TRBV12-3/TRBV12-4	NA	TRBJ1-1	CASKRGLTEAFF	TGTGCCAGCAAAAGGGGACTCACTGAAGCTTTCTTT
TRBD1	TRBV7-3	NA	TRBJ2-5	CASSLKEDREFQETQYF	TGTGCCAGCAGCTTAAAAGAGGACAGGGAATTCCAAGAGACCCAGTACTTC
NA	TRBV19	NA	TRBJ2-3	CASSWTNTDTQYF	TGTGCCAGTAGTTGGACTAACACAGATACGCAGTATTTT